This T cell receptor (beta chain) was obtained from a study of shared clonotypes between healthy human individuals. The V end was cut by 6 bases, the J end by 4 bases, with 10 bases between. Germline V gene data show CDR1 as MNHEY and CDR2 as SMNVEV (reference sequence). This CDR3 comprises 12 residues. CD45RO-negative, CCR7-selected cells formed the naive CD8 fraction, which excluded terminally differentiated effector memory CD45RA+ cells. About this clone itself: Distinct nucleotide sequences in the sample also encode this CDR3.

Sequenced by immunoSEQ multiplex PCR; TCRdb stores in-frame clones only, minus some. The top ten hold 0.11% of the sample, which has 560,000 or so clones, 90% to 97% seen once. Sequencing was done on a sample of naive CD8+ T cells sorted from blood. The source of this sequence is a woman aged 25 to 39 in good health. This chain links TRBV27 with TRBJ2-7; D may be TRBD1 (6 bases). This CDR3 reads CASSTGPYEQYF. The CDR3 bases are TGTGCCAGCAGCACAGGGCCTTACGAGCAGTACTTC.